The present T cell receptor (beta chain) was sequenced within a study of blood T cells in healthy people across ages. Per germline, CDR1 DFQATT and CDR2 SNEGSKA (reference sequence). V gave up 0 bases and J gave up 8 bases, with 14 bases separating them. The CDR3 contains 14 residues. Findings of the study overall: Naive and antigen-experienced cells were not separated, limiting conclusive comparison. Per-million-T-cell TCR beta diversity fell roughly linearly with age.

Using a J-beta primer mix together with a sample-barcoded 5' primer, a second PCR was run for roughly 6 to 12 cycles. Each cDNA molecule was tagged by a template-switch adaptor with 12 random nucleotides. TCRdb processed the 5' RACE reads anew with MiXCR; each CDR3 protein has one entry. In the table there are hundreds of thousands of distinct CDR3 sequences, roughly 32% of which are singletons. In its sample, this clonotype was seen many times. Its antigen is undetermined. The chain links TRBV20-1 to TRBJ2-1; D might be TRBD1 or TRBD2, each matching 5 bases. The origin of this receptor is a woman over 75 in good health. Input material: blood. The CDR3 bases are TGCAGTGCTAGAGACTTCTCGGGGCTGGATGAGCAGTTCTTC. Its protein is CSARDFSGLDEQFF.